Listed here are 8 T cell receptor beta chains from one sample, sequenced in a study of metastatic and nonmetastatic thyroid tumors. TCRdb ran MiXCR on the PCR reads. The sample has 35,000 to 50,000 clones, about 12% seen once. No treatment of any kind had been given to any patient before thyroid surgery. The specimen was blood. These receptor sequences come from a male donor with papillary thyroid cancer or a benign thyroid nodule (not recorded which). Some clones in this sample may be carry-over from other donors' samples.

This clone was detected only a few times. The rearrangement links TRBV27 to TRBJ1-6; the D is unclear. The CDR3 covers 14 residues. The germline V gene encodes CDR1 MNHEY and CDR2 SMNVEV (reference sequence). The ends were cut back, 11 bases at V and 8 bases at J, with 19 bases in the middle. The CDR3 DNA is TGTGCCGGCCTCGGTCTAGAGACACATTCACCCCTCCACTTT. Encoded protein: CAGLGLETHSPLHF.

This clone was observed at least ten times. Written as DNA, the CDR3 is TGTGCCAGTGGGGGACAGGGAGACGAAAAACTGTTTTTT. It specifies CASGGQGDEKLFF. The chain joins TRBV6-1 to TRBJ1-4, with 9 bases aligning to TRBD1. Germline values: CDR1 MNHNS, CDR2 SASEGT. The CDR3 extends over 13 amino acids. Trimming removed 9 bases from V and 8 bases from J; junction bases left unmatched: 7.

This clone has a count of ten or more. The chain combines TRBV2 with TRBJ2-6, with a tentative D call TRBD1 (6 bases). This CDR3 region has 14 residues. V lost 10 bases and J lost 1, with 11 bases in between. CDR1 SNHLY and CDR2 FYNNEI come from the germline V gene. The CDR3 region is CAIKQGSGANVLTF. The CDR3 DNA reads TGTGCCATCAAACAGGGATCTGGGGCCAACGTCCTGACTTTC.

This clone was counted at least ten times. V gene TRBV28 combines with J gene TRBJ1-2; D gene ambiguous. With 10 bases removed from V and 5 bases from J, the gap between germline ends came to 17 bases. Germline CDR1 and CDR2: MDHEN and SYDVKM. There are 13 residues in the CDR3. The CDR3 nucleotides read TGTGCCACGTCGGTAGGCGGAACGTATGGCTACACCTTC. This sequence encodes CATSVGGTYGYTF.

This clone was recorded at least ten times. This sequence joins TRBV6-5 and TRBJ2-5, with D possibly being TRBD2 (5 bases). Germline CDR1 is MNHEY and CDR2 is SVGAGI. Trimming shortened V by 0 bases and J by 3 bases, and 11 bases separated the two germline ends. The CDR3 is 15 amino acids. The CDR3 sequence is CASSYSLANKETQYF. DNA of the CDR3: TGTGCCAGCAGTTACTCGCTAGCAAATAAAGAGACCCAGTACTTC.

This clone was detected many times. The rearrangement joins TRBV27 to TRBJ2-1; 11 bases fit TRBD2. Germline CDR1 and CDR2: MNHEY and SMNVEV (reference sequence). CDR3 length: 19 residues. The junction had 23 bases not matched to a gene; V was cut back by 8 bases and J by 8 bases. Written as DNA, the CDR3 is TGTGCCAGCCGTAAGAGACAGCCCCTAGCGGGAGGACACTTCCATGAGCAGTTCTTC. Encoded protein: CASRKRQPLAGGHFHEQFF.

This clone has a count of ten or more. The CDR3 spells CASSRLGTQYF. The CDR3 region has the DNA TGTGCCAGCAGCCGTCTAGGCACGCAGTATTTT. The chain employs TRBV27 and TRBJ2-3; D not resolved. CDR1 is MNHEY and CDR2 is SMNVEV in the germline V gene (reference sequence). Trimming stripped 6 bases from V and 9 bases from J, with 10 bases between. The CDR3 spans 11 residues.

The chain couples TRBV28 to TRBJ2-7, with D perhaps TRBD1 (5 bases). This CDR3 is built from 13 residues. Germline CDR1 and CDR2: MDHEN and SYDVKM. The V end lost 10 bases, the J end lost 3 bases, and 16 bases lay between the germline ends. CDR3 coding DNA: TGTGCCAACAGGCCCTCGGCATTCTACGAGCAGTACTTC. It codes for CANRPSAFYEQYF.